These 22 T cell receptor beta chains originate from one sample sequenced in a study of shared clonotypes between healthy human individuals. Produced via immunoSEQ multiplex PCR; TCRdb's table is partial and in-frame only. The sample records 2,100,000 or so clones, approximately 96% being singletons. The sequencing input was naive CD4+ T cells sorted from blood. The subset here: CD45RA+ positively selected. Receptors were obtained from a man in his late teens or twenties in good health.

The rearrangement joins TRBV7-3 to TRBJ2-7, with a tentative D call TRBD1 (5 bases). The CDR3 runs to 13 residues. The V gene's germline CDR1 is SGHTA and CDR2 FQGTGA. V lost 3 bases to trimming and J lost 5 bases, with 11 bases between them. As DNA, the CDR3 is TGTGCCAGCAGCTTTGCAGGGCAGAACGAGCAGTACTTC. Its protein product is CASSFAGQNEQYF.

The chain is built from TRBV5-4 and TRBJ2-7; 9 nucleotides align to TRBD1. CDR3 length: 15 residues. The V segment lost 2 bases and the J segment 5 bases; nucleotides outside the gene matches: 8. CDR1 is SGHNT and CDR2 is YYREEE in the germline V gene (reference sequence). The CDR3, as DNA: TGTGCCAGCAGCTTAATCGACAGGGGGTTCAACGAGCAGTACTTC. Translating gives CASSLIDRGFNEQYF.

V usage is TRBV7-9 and J usage is TRBJ2-1; TRBD2 is a possible D gene (5 bases). Germline CDR1 SEHNR, CDR2 FQNEAQ (reference sequence). V was shortened by 8 bases and J by 5 bases, with 16 bases between the two germline ends. CDR3 length equals 14 residues. This CDR3 is CASGSEGRNNEQFF. The CDR3, as DNA: TGTGCCAGCGGCTCCGAGGGCAGAAACAATGAGCAGTTCTTC.

This clone has a single count. Other nucleotide sequences in the sample specify the same CDR3. This sequence joins TRBV28 and TRBJ1-2, with D maybe TRBD1 (6 bases). CDR1 and CDR2 from the germline V gene are MDHEN and SYDVKM. With 7 bases removed from V and 5 bases from J, the gap between germline ends came to 8 bases. The CDR3 consists of 11 residues. The DNA for the CDR3 is TGTGCCAGCACACAGGGATATGGCTACACCTTC. The encoded protein is CASTQGYGYTF.

V is TRBV4-1 and J is TRBJ1-1, with D possibly being TRBD1 (6 bases). The CDR3 consists of 11 residues. V was clipped by 7 bases and J by 5 bases, with 8 bases between them. In germline, CDR1 is MGHRA, CDR2 YSYEKL. The CDR3 region is CASTRGTEAFF. In nucleotides, the CDR3 is TGCGCCAGCACCAGGGGTACTGAAGCTTTCTTT.

The chain links TRBV6-5 to TRBJ1-6; tentative D call: TRBD1 (5 bases). CDR3 size: 15 residues. The ends were cut back, 6 bases at V and 6 bases at J, with 15 bases in the middle. Germline CDR1 MNHEY, CDR2 SVGAGI. In DNA form, the CDR3 reads TGTGCCAGCAGCCCTCGACAGTTCTCTAATTCACCCCTCCACTTT. Translated, it gives CASSPRQFSNSPLHF.

With regard to this clone: Relative to the germline gene, one junction end is altered; a read error may explain this. The rearrangement uses TRBV5-6 and TRBJ1-3; tentatively, D is TRBD1 (5 bases). The CDR3 totals 15 residues. The germline V gene encodes CDR1 SGHDT and CDR2 YYEEEE. The CDR3 nucleotides are TGTGCCAGCAGATTGGCGGGGACGGCTGGAAACACCATATATTTT. This encodes CASRLAGTAGNTIYF.

This chain uses TRBV10-3 with TRBJ2-5; D call uncertain. CDR1 and CDR2 from the germline V gene are ENHRY and SYGVKD. V lost 2 bases and J 1 base, leaving 17 bases between the germline ends. The CDR3 has 17 amino acids. The CDR3: CAISEHNPTGFQETQYF. The DNA of the CDR3 is TGTGCCATCAGTGAGCACAACCCAACCGGGTTCCAAGAGACCCAGTACTTC.

V and J are TRBV7-9 and TRBJ1-3; D call uncertain. Germline V CDR1 and CDR2: SEHNR, FQNEAQ (reference sequence). The V and J ends lost 5 bases and 7 bases respectively, with 15 bases between them. This CDR3 spans 14 amino acids. CDR3 residues: CASSRIDGGNTIYF. The CDR3 DNA sequence: TGTGCCAGCAGCCGGATCGACGGCGGGAACACCATATATTTT.

The chain couples TRBV11-2 to TRBJ2-7; D tentatively reads TRBD1 or TRBD2 (5 bases each). Germline values: CDR1 SGHAT, CDR2 FQNNGV. Trimming removed 3 bases from V and 0 bases from J, with 12 bases in between. The CDR3 runs 15 residues. The CDR3 sequence is CASSFRDARSYEQYF. The CDR3 DNA reads as TGTGCCAGCAGCTTCCGGGACGCCCGCTCCTACGAGCAGTACTTC.

This chain uses TRBV7-3 with TRBJ1-3, with TRBD1 as a possible D gene (5 bases). Per the germline V gene, CDR1 is SGHTA and CDR2 is FQGTGA. V lost 3 bases to trimming and J lost 0 bases, with 6 bases between them. This CDR3 comprises 14 residues. The CDR3 bases are TGTGCCAGCAGCTTTGACAGCTCTGGAAACACCATATATTTT. Its translation is CASSFDSSGNTIYF.

This clone was detected only once. The chain links TRBV11-2 to TRBJ2-3, with D perhaps matching TRBD2 (6 bases). Germline assignment: CDR1 SGHAT and CDR2 FQNNGV. The CDR3 loop spans 16 amino acids. Trimming took off 1 base at V and 0 bases at J, with 11 bases between the two ends. CDR3 protein: CASSLAPGTSTDTQYF. The CDR3 region has the DNA TGTGCCAGCAGCTTAGCACCGGGGACTAGCACAGATACGCAGTATTTT.

The chain joins TRBV7-2 to TRBJ1-1; the D gene is possibly TRBD1 (5 bases). Per germline, CDR1 SGHTA and CDR2 FQGNSA. This CDR3 has 14 residues. V lost 3 bases to trimming and J lost 2 bases, with 10 bases between them. The CDR3 is CASSFGHTNTEAFF. The CDR3 nucleotides are TGTGCCAGCAGCTTCGGACATACAAACACTGAAGCTTTCTTT.

V is TRBV5-6 and J is TRBJ2-1; D is possibly TRBD2 (5 bases). This CDR3 is built from 15 residues. Trimming shortened V by 2 bases and J by 8 bases, and 17 bases separated the two germline ends. Germline CDR1 and CDR2: SGHDT and YYEEEE. The CDR3 DNA sequence: TGTGCCAGCAGCTTTCGGACCGTTAGTAGCGATGAGCAGTTCTTC. This sequence encodes CASSFRTVSSDEQFF.

The gene calls are TRBV2 and TRBJ2-7; TRBD1 agrees at 11 bases. The CDR3 sequence is 13 residues long. V lost 0 bases, J lost 13 bases, and 5 bases stayed unmatched. The germline V gene encodes CDR1 SNHLY and CDR2 FYNNEI. DNA for the CDR3: TGTGCCAGCAGTGAAGCAAGGACAGGGGGCCTCTACTTC. It yields the protein CASSEARTGGLYF.

The J gene is TRBJ2-2, the V gene TRBV30, with TRBD1 matching over 7 bases. Losses at the gene ends were 1 base for V and 2 bases for J; bases not matched to a gene: 4. CDR3 length: 15 residues. Looked up from germline, CDR1 is GTSNPN and CDR2 is SVGIG (reference sequence). The CDR3 region is CAWSEGQLNTGELFF. The DNA of the CDR3 is TGTGCCTGGAGTGAGGGACAGCTTAACACCGGGGAGCTGTTTTTT.

The chain couples TRBV7-2 to TRBJ2-7; a weak D match, TRBD2 (6 bases). V shed 5 bases and J shed 4 bases, with 15 bases lying between them. This CDR3 has 14 residues. CDR1 and CDR2 from the germline V gene are SGHTA and FQGNSA. CDR3 sequence reads: CASSPGDFKYEQYF. The CDR3 DNA reads as TGTGCCAGCAGCCCCGGGGACTTCAAATACGAGCAGTACTTC.

In this sample, this clone turned up once. This rearrangement joins TRBV7-2 to TRBJ1-2, with 9 bases identical to TRBD1. J lost 3 bases, V lost 4 bases, and 9 bases had no gene match. CDR3 length: 16 residues. The V gene's germline CDR1 is SGHTA and CDR2 FQGNSA. The CDR3 DNA reads TGTGCCAGCAGCTCAGAGGGGACAGGGATCCACTATGGCTACACCTTC. This sequence encodes CASSSEGTGIHYGYTF.

The chain combines TRBV28 with TRBJ2-7, with 7 positions matching TRBD1. CDR1 MDHEN and CDR2 SYDVKM come from the germline V gene. CDR3 length: 14 amino acids. After removal of 6 bases from V and 4 bases from J, the junction contained 9 bases not matched to a gene. DNA of the CDR3: TGTGCCAGCAGCGAAGGGGGACAGCCATACGAGCAGTACTTC. Its translation is CASSEGGQPYEQYF.

This clone was seen a few times. The chain is built from TRBV6-5 and TRBJ2-7, with 11 nucleotides matching TRBD2. The CDR3 totals 14 residues. The germline V gene has CDR1 MNHEY and CDR2 SVGAGI. With 11 bases clipped from V and 3 bases from J, the junction kept 9 bases outside the gene matches. DNA for the CDR3: TGTGCCTCACACGGACTAGCGGGTGTCTACGAGCAGTACTTC. Its translation: CASHGLAGVYEQYF.

This rearrangement joins TRBV14 to TRBJ1-1, with a weak D call TRBD1 (6 bases). Deletions cut 1 base from V and 10 bases from J, with 16 bases between. The CDR3 has 14 residues. Looked up from germline, CDR1 is SGHDN and CDR2 is FVKESK. The CDR3, as DNA: TGTGCCAGCAGCCAAGCGGGACAACAAAGGAGAGCTTTCTTT. Amino acid sequence: CASSQAGQQRRAFF.

DNA of the CDR3: TGTGCCAGCAGCTTAGTTGGCAGAGGGACACAAGAGACCCAGTACTTC. It specifies CASSLVGRGTQETQYF. The rearrangement joins TRBV7-9 to TRBJ2-5; a possible D gene is TRBD1 (6 bases). The V end was cut by 1 base, the J end by 2 bases, with 14 bases between. Germline V gene sequence: CDR1 SEHNR, CDR2 FQNEAQ (reference sequence). CDR3 length: 16 residues.